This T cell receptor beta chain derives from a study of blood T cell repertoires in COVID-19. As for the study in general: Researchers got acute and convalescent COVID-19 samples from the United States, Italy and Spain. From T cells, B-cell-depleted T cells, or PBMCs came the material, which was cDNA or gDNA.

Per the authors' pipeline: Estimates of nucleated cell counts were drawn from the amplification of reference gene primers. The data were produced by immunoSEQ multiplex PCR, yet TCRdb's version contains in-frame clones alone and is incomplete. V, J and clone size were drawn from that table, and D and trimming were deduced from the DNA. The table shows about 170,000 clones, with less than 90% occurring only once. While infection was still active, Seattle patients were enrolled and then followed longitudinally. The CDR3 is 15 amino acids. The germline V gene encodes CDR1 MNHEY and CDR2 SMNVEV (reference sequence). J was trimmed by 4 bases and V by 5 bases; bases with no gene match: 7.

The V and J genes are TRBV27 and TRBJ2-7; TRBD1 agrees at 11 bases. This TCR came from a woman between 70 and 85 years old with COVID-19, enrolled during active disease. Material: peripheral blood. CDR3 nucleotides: TGTGCCAGCAGTCCTACCGGACAGGGGGCTTACGAGCAGTACTTC. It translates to CASSPTGQGAYEQYF.